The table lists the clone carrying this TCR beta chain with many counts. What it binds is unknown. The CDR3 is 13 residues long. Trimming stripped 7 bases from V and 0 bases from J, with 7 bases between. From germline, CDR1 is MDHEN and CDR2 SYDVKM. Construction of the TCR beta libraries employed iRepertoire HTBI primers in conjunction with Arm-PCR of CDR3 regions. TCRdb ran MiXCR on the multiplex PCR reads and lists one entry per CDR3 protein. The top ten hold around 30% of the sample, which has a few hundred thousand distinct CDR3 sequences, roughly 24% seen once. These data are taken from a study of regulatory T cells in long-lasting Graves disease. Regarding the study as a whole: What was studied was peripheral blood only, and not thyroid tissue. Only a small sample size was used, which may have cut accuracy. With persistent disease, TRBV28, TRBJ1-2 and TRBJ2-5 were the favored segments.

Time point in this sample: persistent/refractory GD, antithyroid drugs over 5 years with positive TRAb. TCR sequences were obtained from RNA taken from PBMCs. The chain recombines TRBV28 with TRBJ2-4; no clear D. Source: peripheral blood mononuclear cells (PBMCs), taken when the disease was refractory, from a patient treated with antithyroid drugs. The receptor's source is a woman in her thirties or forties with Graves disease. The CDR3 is CASKRLAKNIQYF. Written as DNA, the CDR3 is TGTGCCAGCAAGCGACTAGCCAAAAACATTCAGTACTTC. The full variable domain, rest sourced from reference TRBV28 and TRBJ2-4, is DVKVTQSSRYLVKRTGEKVFLECVQDMDHENMFWYRQDPGLGLRLIYFSYDVKMKEKGDIPEGYSVSREKKERFSLILESASTNQTSMYLCASKRLAKNIQYFGAGTRLSVL.